The 22 T cell receptor beta chains below were found in one sample sequenced in a study of blood T cell repertoires in COVID-19. Clones were sequenced by immunoSEQ multiplex PCR, and TCRdb holds only the in-frame ones, with some missing. The repertoire consists of 200,000 to 250,000 clones, with around nine tenths occurring once and the leading ten covering 2% to 2.5%. Sample: peripheral blood. The source of these receptors is a woman aged 40 to 50 who had recovered from COVID-19.

The genes are TRBV11-1 and TRBJ1-1, with TRBD1 matching over 8 bases. Germline CDR1 and CDR2: SGHAT and FQDESV (reference sequence). There are 14 residues in the CDR3. V lost 6 bases to trimming and J lost 1 base; unmatched junction nucleotides: 4. The CDR3 DNA follows: TGTGCCAGCAGTCTCGGACAGGGGAACACTGAAGCTTTCTTT. It encodes CASSLGQGNTEAFF.

This rearrangement joins TRBV7-2 to TRBJ2-2; 14 nucleotides align to TRBD2. The V segment lost 5 bases and the J segment 6 bases; nucleotides outside the gene matches: 8. The germline CDR1 and CDR2 sequences are SGHTA and FQGNSA. The CDR3 totals 17 residues. CDR3 residues: CASSDKRTSGRPGELFF. Here the CDR3 DNA reads TGTGCCAGCAGCGACAAGAGGACTAGCGGGAGGCCCGGGGAGCTGTTTTTT.

The table lists this clone with a count of one. The chain employs TRBV6-1 and TRBJ2-3, with TRBD2 as a possible D gene (6 bases). Germline assignment: CDR1 MNHNS and CDR2 SASEGT. This CDR3 has 15 amino acids. Trimming removed 0 bases from V and 2 bases from J, with 9 bases in between. CDR3 DNA sequence: TGTGCCAGCAGTGAAGCGGGGGGTTTCACAGATACGCAGTATTTT. This translates into CASSEAGGFTDTQYF.

This rearrangement joins TRBV24-1 to TRBJ2-2; D is perhaps TRBD1 (5 bases). Deletions cut 0 bases from V and 7 bases from J, with 11 bases between. From germline, CDR1 is KGHDR and CDR2 SFDVKD. The CDR3 loop spans 15 amino acids. CDR3 protein: CATSDLGRASGELFF. In DNA, the CDR3 is TGTGCCACCAGTGATTTGGGCAGGGCTAGCGGGGAGCTGTTTTTT.

This clone has more than one count but fewer than ten. V and J are TRBV7-8 and TRBJ1-4; D might be TRBD1 (5 bases). This CDR3 is 17 amino acids long. The germline V gene has CDR1 SGHVS and CDR2 FQNEAQ. The V and J ends lost 1 base and 5 bases respectively, with 17 bases between them. CDR3 sequence reads: CASSLEWARVGNEKLFF. The CDR3 region has the DNA TGTGCCAGCAGCTTAGAGTGGGCCAGGGTAGGAAATGAAAAACTGTTTTTT.

This clone was detected only a few times. J is TRBJ2-7 and V is TRBV4-2, with 10 bases that match TRBD2. This CDR3 region has 16 residues. The V gene end was trimmed by 0 bases and the J gene end by 9 bases; junction bases not matched to a gene: 11. Germline V gives CDR1 LGHNA, CDR2 YNFKEQ. The DNA for the CDR3 is TGTGCCAGCAGCCAAGATTTGGCTAGCGGGAGTAAGGGGCAGTACTTC. Amino acid sequence: CASSQDLASGSKGQYF.

The chain combines TRBV25-1 with TRBJ1-2, with no clear D. The germline V gene has CDR1 MGHDK and CDR2 SYGVNS. Between the trimmed V and J ends, which lost 3 bases and 2 bases, there was a span of 13 bases. The CDR3 has 15 amino acids. CDR3 protein: CASSDPAGDNYGYTF. CDR3 nucleotides: TGTGCCAGCAGTGATCCCGCAGGCGACAACTATGGCTACACCTTC.

This clone was observed a single time. CDR3: CASSSLPGYEQYF. DNA for the CDR3: TGTGCCAGCAGTTCCCTCCCGGGCTACGAGCAGTACTTC. The V and J genes are TRBV28 and TRBJ2-7, with D hard to call. CDR1 and CDR2 from the germline V gene are MDHEN and SYDVKM. The V gene lost 4 bases and the J gene lost 3 bases, with 10 bases spanning the gap. This CDR3 comprises 13 residues. The variable domain in full, with the rest retrieved from reference TRBV28 and TRBJ2-7, is DVKVTQSSRYLVKRTGEKVFLECVQDMDHENMFWYRQDPGLGLRLIYFSYDVKMKEKGDIPEGYSVSREKKERFSLILESASTNQTSMYLCASSSLPGYEQYFGPGTRLTVT.

The chain is built from TRBV9 and TRBJ2-1; a possible D gene is TRBD2 (6 bases). The CDR3 spans 13 residues. Trimming left V 4 bases short and J 11 bases short, with 16 bases between. Germline lookup yields CDR1 SGDLS and CDR2 YYNGEE. CDR3 nucleotides: TGTGCCAGCAGCACCACTCGGGGGAGTCAGCAGTTCTTC. Translation gives CASSTTRGSQQFF.

The chain employs TRBV19 and TRBJ1-2, with TRBD1 matching 8 bases. Germline V gene data show CDR1 as LNHDA and CDR2 as SQIVND (reference sequence). The CDR3 has 13 amino acids. The V and J ends lost 6 bases and 3 bases, in that order; junction bases with no gene match: 3. The DNA for the CDR3 is TGTGCCAGTAGAGGCAGGGGGCACTATGGCTACACCTTC. It specifies CASRGRGHYGYTF.

The rearrangement uses TRBV24-1 and TRBJ1-5; unclear D gene. The germline V gene has CDR1 KGHDR and CDR2 SFDVKD. V was cut by 4 bases and J by 9 bases, with 12 bases left in between. The CDR3 consists of 13 residues. The CDR3 is CATSDPFRGPQHF. For the CDR3, the DNA is TGTGCCACCAGTGACCCGTTCCGGGGGCCCCAGCATTTT.

CDR3 sequence: CASSLGGGRGETQYF. The DNA of the CDR3 is TGTGCCAGCAGTTTAGGTGGCGGGAGGGGAGAGACCCAGTACTTC. The genes are TRBV27 and TRBJ2-5; TRBD2 aligns across 9 bases. Trimming took 2 bases from V and 4 from J; bases not matched to a gene: 5. The CDR3 is made up of 15 amino acids. CDR1 and CDR2 from the germline V gene are MNHEY and SMNVEV (reference sequence).

Comments on this clone: A junction boundary mismatches the germline segment, possibly from a read error. The rearrangement joins TRBV6-6 to TRBJ2-7, with TRBD2 as a possible D gene (6 bases). The CDR3 loop spans 12 amino acids. The germline V gene has CDR1 MNHNY and CDR2 SVGAGI (reference sequence). DNA for the CDR3: TGTGCCAGCTCTCACACCGTGGAGGGTTACAACTTC. This translates into CASSHTVEGYNF.

The J gene is TRBJ1-6, the V gene TRBV7-8; 7 bases match TRBD1. The CDR3 contains 14 residues. The germline V gene encodes CDR1 SGHVS and CDR2 FQNEAQ. The V gene end was trimmed by 10 bases and the J gene end by 11 bases; junction bases not matched to a gene: 14. The CDR3 coding sequence is TGTGCCACCGGGGTTCGGGACAGAGTGACACCCCTCCACTTT. Amino acids: CATGVRDRVTPLHF.

This rearrangement joins TRBV19 to TRBJ2-2; 10 bases are shared with TRBD1. CDR3 length equals 15 residues. The ends lost 7 bases at V and 6 bases at J; junction bases unmatched: 8. Per the germline V gene, CDR1 is LNHDA and CDR2 is SQIVND (reference sequence). The CDR3 DNA sequence: TGTGCCAGTATTGTGACAGGGGGCTTTGCCGGGGAGCTGTTTTTT. It specifies CASIVTGGFAGELFF.

V is TRBV3-1 (or the pseudogene TRBV3-2) and J is TRBJ2-6, with D uncertain. V was pared by 7 bases and J by 0 bases, with 4 bases between. The CDR3 consists of 13 residues. The germline gives CDR1 LGHDT, CDR2 YNNKEL (reference sequence). CDR3 nucleotides: TGTGCCAGCACCAACTCTGGGGCCAACGTCCTGACTTTC. Amino acid sequence: CASTNSGANVLTF.

The chain joins TRBV11-2 to TRBJ1-6, with D unresolved. Germline V gene data show CDR1 as SGHAT and CDR2 as FQNNGV. Deletions cut 1 base from V and 2 bases from J, with 6 bases between. The CDR3 length is 15 residues. The DNA for the CDR3 is TGTGCCAGCAGCTTAGCCACGGCCTATAATTCACCCCTCCACTTT. It encodes CASSLATAYNSPLHF.

The CDR3: CASSVGQYSGGTQYF. CDR3 DNA: TGTGCCAGCAGTGTGGGACAGTATAGTGGTGGGACCCAGTACTTC. The rearrangement joins TRBV2 to TRBJ2-5; 7 positions match TRBD1. From germline, CDR1 is SNHLY and CDR2 FYNNEI. The length of the CDR3 is 15 residues. V trimming: 4 bases; J trimming: 7 bases; junction bases outside the gene matches: 12. Complete variable domain (other parts from reference TRBV2 and TRBJ2-5): EPEVTQTPSHQVTQMGQEVILRCVPISNHLYFYWYRQILGQKVEFLVSFYNNEISEKSEIFDDQFSVERPDGSNFTLKIRSTKLEDSAMYFCASSVGQYSGGTQYFGPGTRLLVL.

The rearrangement links TRBV19 to TRBJ2-6; weak D call: TRBD1 (6 bases). Trimming pared 6 bases from V and 0 bases from J, leaving 12 bases between. The CDR3 has 16 amino acids. The V gene's germline CDR1 is LNHDA and CDR2 SQIVND (reference sequence). The CDR3 nucleotides read TGTGCCAGTAGGGCAGGGGTCCACTCTGGGGCCAACGTCCTGACTTTC. Its translation: CASRAGVHSGANVLTF. The variable domain in full, completed from reference TRBV19 and TRBJ2-6, reads DGGITQSPKYLFRKEGQNVTLSCEQNLNHDAMYWYRQDPGQGLRLIYYSQIVNDFQKGDIAEGYSVSREKKESFPLTVTSAQKNPTAFYLCASRAGVHSGANVLTFGAGSRLTVL.

This clone showed up just a few times. Other DNA sequences in this specimen translate into the identical CDR3. V and J are TRBV4-2 and TRBJ1-5; 9 bases line up with TRBD1. This CDR3 is 13 amino acids long. The germline V gene encodes CDR1 LGHNA and CDR2 YNFKEQ. The V and J ends lost 4 bases and 5 bases, in that order; junction bases with no gene match: 0. The CDR3 reads CASSRDRDQPQHF. CDR3 sequence (DNA): TGTGCCAGCAGCCGGGACAGGGATCAGCCCCAGCATTTT.

This chain's CDR3 is CASSRGLAGDRETQYF. CDR3 in DNA: TGTGCCAGCAGCCGCGGACTAGCGGGAGATCGAGAGACCCAGTACTTC. The rearrangement links TRBV5-6 to TRBJ2-5; 13 bases line up with TRBD2. Trimming cost V 4 bases and J 4 bases; bases outside gene matches: 7. The germline gives CDR1 SGHDT, CDR2 YYEEEE. The CDR3 runs to 16 residues.

There are a few counts of this clone. The genes are TRBV6-2 or TRBV6-3 and TRBJ1-2, with 7 bases identical to TRBD1. With 2 bases clipped from V and 4 bases from J, the junction kept 7 bases outside the gene matches. The CDR3 covers 15 residues. In germline, CDR1 is MNHEY, CDR2 SVGEGT. CDR3 amino acids: CASSYQDRVFYGYTF. The CDR3 DNA is TGTGCCAGCAGTTACCAAGACAGGGTTTTCTATGGCTACACCTTC.